The T cell receptor beta chain under discussion was sequenced for a study of blood T cell repertoires in COVID-19. Study information: Nucleic acid was either cDNA or gDNA, and it came from T cells, B-cell-depleted T cells, or PBMCs.

The CDR3 has 16 amino acids. V lost 2 bases to trimming and J lost 5 bases, with 13 bases between them. Per germline, CDR1 SNHLY and CDR2 FYNNEI. Per the study methods: Amplification of reference gene primers was used by the study to estimate nucleated cell counts. The repertoire was sequenced with immunoSEQ multiplex PCR; TCRdb's copy has only in-frame clones and lacks some. V, J and clone size are taken as reported in that table, and D and trimming were inferred from the DNA itself. The repertoire holds 150,000 to 200,000 clones, with around nine tenths as singletons. The sample was peripheral blood. The chain is built from TRBV2 and TRBJ1-6; D remains unclear. This sequence was found in a woman aged 18-29 years who had recovered from COVID-19. CDR3: CASSERRNQNNSPLHF. The CDR3 bases are TGTGCCAGCAGTGAACGGCGGAATCAGAATAATTCACCCCTCCACTTT.